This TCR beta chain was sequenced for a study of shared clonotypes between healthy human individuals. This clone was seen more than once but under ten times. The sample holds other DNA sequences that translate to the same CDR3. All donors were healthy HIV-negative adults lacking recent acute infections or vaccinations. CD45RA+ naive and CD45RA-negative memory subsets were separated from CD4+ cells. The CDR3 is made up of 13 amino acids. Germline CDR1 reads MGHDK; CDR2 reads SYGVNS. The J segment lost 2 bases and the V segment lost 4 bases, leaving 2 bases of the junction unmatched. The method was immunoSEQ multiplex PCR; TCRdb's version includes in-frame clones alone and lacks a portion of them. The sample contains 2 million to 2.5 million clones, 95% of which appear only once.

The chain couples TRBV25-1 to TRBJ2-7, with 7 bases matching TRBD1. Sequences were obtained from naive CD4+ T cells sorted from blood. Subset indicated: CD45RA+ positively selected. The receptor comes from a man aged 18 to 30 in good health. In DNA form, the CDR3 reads TGTGCCAGCAGTGTGACAGGGACCTACGAGCAGTACTTC. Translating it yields CASSVTGTYEQYF.